The 15 T cell receptor beta chains reported below all come from one sample, sequenced in a study of T cell responses to AZD1222 COVID-19 vaccine (TCRdb year 2021). The sample's time point, from its label and the paper: about 28 days (+/-7) after the second vaccine dose. The library was made by the immunoSEQ multiplex PCR assay. The table was pulled from immuneACCESS by TCRdb, which kept in-frame rearrangements only. Such tables lose some clones; where checked, under half of the loss comes from unresolved V genes, and the rest has no known cause. This sample lists about 84,000 clones; approximately 85% were detected once. Around 10% of the sample goes to the ten largest clones. Sample: peripheral blood, taken 28 days after the second AZD1222 dose. The receptor source for this set is an adult who received the AZD1222 COVID-19 vaccine.

The V call is TRBV27, the J call TRBJ1-5; D might be TRBD1 (6 bases). The CDR3 totals 16 residues. CDR1 is MNHEY and CDR2 is SMNVEV in the germline V gene (reference sequence). V was pared by 4 bases and J by 4 bases, with 17 bases between. CDR3 loop: CASSSSPRGGNQPQHF. In DNA form, the CDR3 reads TGTGCCAGCAGTTCATCCCCCAGGGGAGGGAATCAGCCCCAGCATTTT.

The chain has TRBV7-9 and TRBJ2-5, with D maybe TRBD2 (5 bases). The CDR3 contains 16 residues. Deletions cut 3 bases from V and 0 bases from J, with 14 bases between. Germline V CDR1 and CDR2: SEHNR, FQNEAQ (reference sequence). CDR3 nucleotides: TGTGCCAGCAGCTTGAGGAGGCGGTCGAACCAAGAGACCCAGTACTTC. Protein: CASSLRRRSNQETQYF. Supplemented by reference TRBV7-9 and TRBJ2-5, the full variable domain reads DTGVSQNPRHKITKRGQNVTFRCDPISEHNRLYWYRQTLGQGPEFLTYFQNEAQLEKSRLLSDRFSAERPKGSFSTLEIQRTEQGDSAMYLCASSLRRRSNQETQYFGPGTRLLVL.

This clone is a singleton in its sample. The rearrangement uses TRBV30 and TRBJ1-6; D is possibly TRBD1 (5 bases). The CDR3 is 15 amino acids. V was shortened by 4 bases and J by 5 bases, with 15 bases between the two germline ends. Germline CDR1 is GTSNPN and CDR2 is SVGIG (reference sequence). CDR3 nucleotides: TGTGCCTGGACGAACTTCGACAGAAATAATTCACCCCTCCACTTT. Translating gives CAWTNFDRNNSPLHF.

The chain couples TRBV10-1 to TRBJ1-1; possible D gene TRBD1, 6 bases. Germline V lookup: CDR1 WNHNN, CDR2 SYGVQD (reference sequence). The CDR3 extends over 13 amino acids. V lost 6 bases to trimming and J lost 11 bases, with 19 bases between them. The CDR3, as DNA: TGCGCCAGCAGGGACAGTGTCTGGGGGCATGCTTTCTTT. It codes for CASRDSVWGHAFF.

The chain has TRBV5-1 and TRBJ2-7; D gene ambiguous. Between the trimmed V and J ends, which lost 0 bases and 0 bases, there was a span of 4 bases. Germline-derived CDR1 and CDR2 are SGHRS and YFSETQ. This CDR3 spans 13 amino acids. CDR3 nucleotide sequence: TGCGCCAGCAGCTTGGACAACTCCTACGAGCAGTACTTC. Its translation: CASSLDNSYEQYF.

The rearrangement joins TRBV9 to TRBJ2-1, with D perhaps matching TRBD1 or TRBD2 (5 bases each). This CDR3 is 17 amino acids long. V lost 0 bases to trimming and J lost 7 bases, with 20 bases between them. The germline V gene encodes CDR1 SGDLS and CDR2 YYNGEE. The CDR3 loop is CASSVGSGGYRGNEQFF. CDR3 DNA sequence: TGTGCCAGCAGCGTAGGCAGTGGGGGATACCGAGGGAATGAGCAGTTCTTC.

The chain carries TRBV19 and TRBJ2-1, with D perhaps matching TRBD2 (6 bases). The CDR3 covers 14 residues. The V end lost 7 bases, the J end lost 10 bases, and 20 bases lay between the germline ends. Germline V gives CDR1 LNHDA, CDR2 SQIVND (reference sequence). Written as DNA, the CDR3 is TGTGCCAGTATAGGGGTAGCGGAGCCACGAGAGCAGTTCTTC. Translation: CASIGVAEPREQFF.

This sequence joins TRBV4-2 and TRBJ2-2; D not resolved. CDR1 and CDR2 (germline): LGHNA, YNFKEQ. With 4 bases removed from V and 0 bases from J, the gap between germline ends came to 12 bases. CDR3 length equals 16 residues. The CDR3 coding sequence is TGTGCCAGCAGCCCCCTGGCGGAGACGAACACCGGGGAGCTGTTTTTT. It yields the protein CASSPLAETNTGELFF.

The chain combines TRBV6-5 with TRBJ1-2; 10 bases align to TRBD1. With V trimmed by 8 bases and J by 7 bases, 1 base remained unmatched. The germline CDR1 and CDR2 sequences are MNHEY and SVGAGI. The CDR3 has 11 amino acids. The DNA for the CDR3 is TGTGCCAGCGGGACAGGGGTTGGCTACACCTTC. It translates to CASGTGVGYTF.

Here the CDR3 reads CASSQGGLRYTF. For the CDR3, the DNA is TGTGCCAGCAGCCAGGGGGGACTAAGATACACCTTC. This chain uses TRBV3-1 (or the pseudogene TRBV3-2) with TRBJ1-2; a possible D gene is TRBD1 (5 bases). This CDR3 region has 12 residues. Germline lookup yields CDR1 LGHDT and CDR2 YNNKEL (reference sequence). V dropped 3 bases and J dropped 11 bases, with 13 bases sitting between them.

J is TRBJ2-2 and V is TRBV2; 7 bases fit TRBD1. Trimming cost V 4 bases and J 1 base; bases outside gene matches: 9. This CDR3 has 17 residues. The germline gives CDR1 SNHLY, CDR2 FYNNEI. The CDR3 nucleotides read TGTGCCAGCAGTGTTGCGACAGGGCGATTGAACACCGGGGAGCTGTTTTTT. Protein sequence: CASSVATGRLNTGELFF.

This clone was seen just once. V gene TRBV5-6 combines with J gene TRBJ2-7, with 9 bases fitting TRBD2. After removal of 0 bases from V and 1 base from J, the junction contained 8 bases not matched to a gene. Germline assignment: CDR1 SGHDT and CDR2 YYEEEE. The length of the CDR3 is 17 residues. CDR3 region: CASSLDSGGRRSYEQYF. In DNA form, the CDR3 reads TGTGCCAGCAGCTTGGACAGCGGGGGGAGGCGGTCCTACGAGCAGTACTTC.

V and J are TRBV19 and TRBJ1-5; no firm D call. Trimming left V 6 bases short and J 5 bases short, with 11 bases between. The germline V gene has CDR1 LNHDA and CDR2 SQIVND (reference sequence). The CDR3 is 13 residues long. As DNA, the CDR3 is TGTGCCAGTAGCGACTCTCGGTATCAGCCCCAGCATTTT. It codes for CASSDSRYQPQHF.

The chain employs TRBV6-5 and TRBJ1-1; no clear D. CDR3 size: 12 residues. Deletions cut 6 bases from V and 2 bases from J, with 7 bases between. Germline values: CDR1 MNHEY, CDR2 SVGAGI. CDR3 residues: CASSLQNTEAFF. CDR3 nucleotides: TGTGCCAGCAGCTTACAAAACACTGAAGCTTTCTTT.

V is TRBV10-2 and J is TRBJ2-7; D might be TRBD1 (6 bases). Germline V gene data show CDR1 as WSHSY and CDR2 as SAAADI. V was clipped by 10 bases and J by 6 bases, with 16 bases between them. The CDR3 length is 12 residues. DNA of the CDR3: TGCGCCACAAGCCACAGGGTAGGCGAGCAGTACTTC. Its translation: CATSHRVGEQYF.